Detailed here is one T cell receptor (beta chain). Its antigen is not known. The data stem from a study of blood T cells in healthy people across ages. Next came a second PCR, run for roughly 6 to 11 cycles, which used a sample-barcoded 5' primer along with a J-beta primer mix. One entry per CDR3 protein results from TCRdb running MiXCR on the 5' RACE reads. The table has about 1.1 million distinct CDR3 sequences, roughly two fifths seen once; the top ten hold under 15%. V dropped 0 bases and J dropped 5 bases, with 11 bases sitting between them. The CDR3 runs to 14 residues. Per the germline V gene, CDR1 is SGHRS and CDR2 is YFSETQ. Study-wide results and caveats: With age, beta diversity per million T cells declined roughly linearly, significantly by approximately 40. When set beside aged donors, long-lived donors presented more naive CD4+ cells and higher diversity. Across samples, TCR beta diversity tracked strongly with naive T cell percentage.

Sequencing was performed on blood. The sequence derives from a man aged 18 to 30 in good health. The chain has TRBV5-1 and TRBJ1-1; the D gene is possibly TRBD1 (5 bases). DNA of the CDR3: TGCGCCAGCAGCTTGGTAGGGACGGGGACTGAAGCTTTCTTT. The encoded protein is CASSLVGTGTEAFF.